A selection of T cell receptor beta chains follows, all from one sample in a study of blood T cells in healthy people across ages. A single record per CDR3 protein comes from TCRdb applying MiXCR to the 5' RACE reads. This table holds around 780,000 distinct CDR3 sequences, roughly 24% found once. These data were also reused for a study on T cells of mothers and their children.

Sequenced: blood. The receptors derive from a boy aged 5-17 years in good health. The CDR3 runs from the conserved cysteine through the conserved F or W. The D gene is left open where the match is weak. Size is stated for part of the rows, as once, few or many counts, or as a class when the clone is expanded.

clone_size cdr3_length j_call d_call v_call cdr3_nt cdr3_aa
NA 14 TRBJ2-5 NA TRBV3-1 TGTGCCAGCAGCCAAGTTAGATTAGGAGAGACCCAGTACTTC CASSQVRLGETQYF
NA 15 TRBJ2-7 NA TRBV6-6 TGTGCCAGCAGTTACTCGATGGGGCGGGGAGACGAGCAGTACTTC CASSYSMGRGDEQYF
NA 18 TRBJ2-2 NA TRBV13 TGTGCCAGCAGCTCAAACTCGGGACTCAGACCGAACACCGGGGAGCTGTTTTTT CASSSNSGLRPNTGELFF
NA 15 TRBJ1-6 NA TRBV20-1 TGCAGTGCTTGGGGGAGAATGACTCCTAATTCACCCCTCCACTTT CSAWGRMTPNSPLHF
few 15 TRBJ2-5 NA TRBV4-2 TGTGCCAGCAGCCAAGTGGTGGGGGCGGGGGAGACCCAGTACTTC CASSQVVGAGETQYF
NA 11 TRBJ2-7 NA TRBV28 TGTGCCGGCAGTTTGAGCTACGAGCAGTACTTC CAGSLSYEQYF
many 13 TRBJ2-5 NA TRBV5-1 TGCGCCAGCAGCTTCCAGTCCCAAGAGACCCAGTACTTC CASSFQSQETQYF
NA 13 TRBJ2-5 NA TRBV12-3/TRBV12-4 TGTGCCAGCAGTTGGTCGGGCGGGGAGACCCAGTACTTC CASSWSGGETQYF
NA 14 TRBJ2-5 NA TRBV12-3/TRBV12-4 TGTGCCAGCAGTCTCCGGGGCACTAAAGAGACCCAGTACTTC CASSLRGTKETQYF
few 15 TRBJ1-2 TRBD1 TRBV30 TGTGCCTGGAGTCCCCCCGACAGGGCCCCCTATGGCTACACCTTC CAWSPPDRAPYGYTF
few 14 TRBJ1-2 NA TRBV19 TGTGCCAGTACCCCAATAGCGGGGAACTATGGCTACACCTTC CASTPIAGNYGYTF
NA 15 TRBJ2-5 TRBD2 TRBV28 TGTGCCAGCAGTATTAGGACTAGCGGGGATGAGACCCAGTACTTC CASSIRTSGDETQYF
many 18 TRBJ1-4 NA TRBV7-8 TGTGCCAGCAGCCGAGGGTTCTGGGGGCCGGCAACTAATGAAAAACTGTTTTTT CASSRGFWGPATNEKLFF
NA 15 TRBJ2-1 TRBD2 TRBV7-3 TGTGCCAGCATCATAGGACTAGCGGGGAATAATGAGCAGTTCTTC CASIIGLAGNNEQFF
NA 13 TRBJ2-7 NA TRBV10-2 TGCGCCAGCATGGGTCCAAGCTCCTACGAGCAGTACTTC CASMGPSSYEQYF
NA 14 TRBJ1-2 NA TRBV4-1 TGCGCCAGCAGTCGCACTCGGTCGGACTATGGCTACACCTTC CASSRTRSDYGYTF
few 18 TRBJ1-2 NA TRBV4-2 TGTGCCAGCAGCCAAGATGTGGGGGTCGGCGCTGCTAACTATGGCTACACCTTC CASSQDVGVGAANYGYTF
NA 14 TRBJ1-1 NA TRBV6-5 TGTGCCAGCCGTTCTCCCTTGGGGAACACTGAAGCTTTCTTT CASRSPLGNTEAFF
NA 16 TRBJ2-7 TRBD2 TRBV6-2/TRBV6-3 TGTGCCAGCAGCAAAGGGACTAGCGGCAACTCCTACGAGCAGTACTTC CASSKGTSGNSYEQYF
few 14 TRBJ2-5 NA TRBV7-6 TGTGCCAGCAGCTTGGGGGGGGCCGGAAAGACCCAGTACTTC CASSLGGAGKTQYF
NA 13 TRBJ2-1 NA TRBV19 TGTGCCAGTAGTATACAGAGTTACAATGAGCAGTTCTTC CASSIQSYNEQFF
few 14 TRBJ2-5 TRBD1 TRBV4-1 TGCGCCAGCAGCCAACAGGGGGAAGGTAGAGAGCAGTACTTC CASSQQGEGREQYF
few 16 TRBJ1-5 NA TRBV7-9 TGTGCCAGCAGCTCGGACGGCAGCCTAGGCAATCAGCCCCAGCATTTT CASSSDGSLGNQPQHF